These 5 T cell receptor beta chains share one sample of origin, sequenced in a study of cytotoxic CD8 clonotypes in ibrutinib-treated CLL. Using immunoSEQ multiplex PCR, the repertoire was profiled, and TCRdb retains in-frame clones only, with some absent. The sample shows about 130,000 clones, under 90% of them seen only once. Specimen: PBMCs, collected after 24 months of ibrutinib treatment. The receptors were gathered from a human donor with chronic lymphocytic leukemia.

The chain links TRBV6-5 to TRBJ1-1; D remains ambiguous. Germline V gives CDR1 MNHEY, CDR2 SVGAGI. V lost 6 bases to trimming and J lost 8 bases, with 10 bases between them. The CDR3 covers 11 residues. CDR3 nucleotide sequence: TGTGCCAGCAGCACTCCGCAAGAAGCTTTCTTT. Translated: CASSTPQEAFF.

This chain connects TRBV6-5 to TRBJ2-1; 8 positions agree with TRBD1. This CDR3 is built from 15 residues. The J segment lost 6 bases and the V segment lost 5 bases, leaving 9 bases of the junction unmatched. The V gene's germline CDR1 is MNHEY and CDR2 SVGAGI. The DNA of the CDR3 is TGTGCCAGCAGTACTTATTCAACAGGGGGCAATGAGCAGTTCTTC. It specifies CASSTYSTGGNEQFF.

The chain is built from TRBV6-5 and TRBJ1-2; tentative D call: TRBD1 (6 bases). CDR1 and CDR2 from the germline V gene are MNHEY and SVGAGI. The CDR3 has 15 residues. The V end was cut by 0 bases, the J end by 8 bases, with 16 bases between. CDR3 nucleotide sequence: TGTGCCAGCAGTTACTCCAGGGGCCTGGGGGTCGGCTACACCTTC. It encodes CASSYSRGLGVGYTF.

V and J are TRBV6-6 and TRBJ1-1, with a possible D match to TRBD1 (6 bases). V shed 6 bases and J shed 1 base, with 12 bases lying between them. The length of the CDR3 is 14 residues. CDR1 and CDR2 from the germline V gene are MNHNY and SVGAGI (reference sequence). The CDR3 DNA reads TGTGCCAGCAGCCCAGGGGAAGCGAACACTGAAGCTTTCTTT. It encodes CASSPGEANTEAFF.

The genes are TRBV10-3 and TRBJ2-3, with D perhaps assigned TRBD1 or TRBD2 (5 bases each). The CDR3 contains 15 residues. V lost 3 bases, J lost 0 bases, and 10 bases lay in between. Germline V gene sequence: CDR1 ENHRY, CDR2 SYGVKD. The CDR3 region is CAISERDPSTDTQYF. The CDR3 DNA reads TGTGCCATCAGTGAAAGGGACCCAAGCACAGATACGCAGTATTTT.